This T cell receptor beta chain was profiled in a study of control samples from healthy donors and cancer patients. This clone was counted once. Unmatched junction bases numbered 12, after V lost 5 bases and J lost 7 bases. The germline V gene has CDR1 MDHEN and CDR2 SYDVKM. This CDR3 comprises 15 residues. Here immunoSEQ multiplex PCR was the method, and the copy in TCRdb shows in-frame clones only, minus some. The table lists under 100,000 clones, 93% of them singletons. Sequencing was carried out using blood. The clonotype was recovered from a woman aged 25 to 45 in good health. The chain has TRBV28 and TRBJ1-2, with TRBD1 matching 8 bases. The CDR3 nucleotides read TGTGCCAGCAGTCCGCCCCGGGACAGGATCGGTGGCTACACCTTC. Translated: CASSPPRDRIGGYTF.